Sequencing of this T cell receptor (beta chain) was carried out in a study of T cells in Graves' hyperthyroidism and ophthalmopathy. Study-level findings and limits: Peripheral blood also featured most of the thyroid clonotypes expanded above 0.001.

Template material for amplifying TCR beta CDR3 regions consisted of RNA transcripts. Researchers ran a first-round RT-PCR on the TCR CDR3 using the HTBI primer set. TCRdb fed the multiplex PCR reads into MiXCR, producing one record per CDR3 protein. The repertoire has 200,000 to 300,000 distinct CDR3 sequences, approximately 16% of them found once; the top ten carry around 28%. This clonotype was recorded at least ten times. The antigen remains unidentified. Germline values: CDR1 SGHVS, CDR2 FNYEAQ. This CDR3 comprises 19 residues. V shed 2 bases, J shed 7 bases, and the junction held 17 bases outside the gene matches.

This chain uses TRBV7-6 with TRBJ2-2, with 9 bases fitting TRBD2. The TCR sequence derives from a woman younger than 30 with Graves' ophthalmopathy. Sample: blood. CDR3 sequence (DNA): TGTGCCAGCAGCTTAAGGGCCTGGGTAGCGGGAGTAAATCACGGGGAGCTGTTTTTT. Its protein product is CASSLRAWVAGVNHGELFF.